Many counts were recorded for the clone carrying this T cell receptor (beta chain). Its antigen is unidentified. The record originates from a study of metastatic and nonmetastatic thyroid tumors. At the level of the study: Repertoires from malignant and benign thyroid patients were compared across blood and tumor or nodule tissue. Findings of the study overall: It was reported that TCR beta diversity was significantly higher in malignant thyroid tumors than benign nodules, in blood and tumor.

The CDR3 has 14 amino acids. Trimming shortened V by 5 bases and J by 5 bases, and 13 bases separated the two germline ends. Per germline, CDR1 MRHNA and CDR2 SNTAGT. MiXCR was used by TCRdb to re-call the PCR reads. Of tens of thousands of clones in the sample, 20% were seen once. Every patient underwent thyroid surgery untreated. This sequence originates from a female donor with papillary thyroid cancer or a benign thyroid nodule (not recorded which). Some clones in this sample may be carry-over from other donors' samples. The sample was blood. V usage is TRBV6-4 and J usage is TRBJ1-5; D unresolved. The CDR3, as DNA: TGTGCCAGCAGTCTCGCACAGTTTTATCAGCCCCAGCATTTT. Translation gives CASSLAQFYQPQHF.